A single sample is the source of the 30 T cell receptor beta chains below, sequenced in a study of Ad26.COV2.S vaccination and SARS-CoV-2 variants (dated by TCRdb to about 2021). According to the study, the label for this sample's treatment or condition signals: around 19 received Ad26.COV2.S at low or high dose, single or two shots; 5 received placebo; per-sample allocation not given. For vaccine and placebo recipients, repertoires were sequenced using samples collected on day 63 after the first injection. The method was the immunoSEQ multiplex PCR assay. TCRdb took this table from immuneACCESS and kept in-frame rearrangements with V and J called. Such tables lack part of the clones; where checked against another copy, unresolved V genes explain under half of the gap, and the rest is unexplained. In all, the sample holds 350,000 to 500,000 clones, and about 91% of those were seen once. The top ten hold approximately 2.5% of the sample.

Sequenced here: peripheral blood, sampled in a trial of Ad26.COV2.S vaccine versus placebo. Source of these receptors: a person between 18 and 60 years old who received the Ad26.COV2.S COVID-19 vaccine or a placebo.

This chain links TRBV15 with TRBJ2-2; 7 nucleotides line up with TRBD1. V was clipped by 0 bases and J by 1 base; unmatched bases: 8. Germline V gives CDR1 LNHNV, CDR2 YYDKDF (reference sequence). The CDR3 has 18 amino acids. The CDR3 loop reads CATSRDKRDSENTGELFF. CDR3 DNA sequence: TGTGCCACCAGCAGAGATAAACGGGACAGCGAGAACACCGGGGAGCTGTTTTTT. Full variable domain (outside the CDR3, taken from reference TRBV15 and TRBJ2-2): DAMVIQNPRYQVTQFGKPVTLSCSQTLNHNVMYWYQQKSSQAPKLLFHYYDKDFNNEADTPDNFQSRRPNTSFCFLDIRSPGLGDTAMYLCATSRDKRDSENTGELFFGEGSRLTVL.

The CDR3 bases are TGCGCCAGCAGCTTGCTGGGGGGCCATAATTCACCCCTCCACTTT. Protein sequence: CASSLLGGHNSPLHF. The V gene is TRBV5-1, the J gene TRBJ1-6; TRBD1 is a possible D gene (6 bases). The CDR3 extends over 15 amino acids. Trimming cost V 1 base and J 5 bases, with 10 bases left between them. CDR1 and CDR2 from the germline V gene are SGHRS and YFSETQ.

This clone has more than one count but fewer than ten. The CDR3 DNA is TGTGCCAGCAGTTACCTCCGCGGGGGGGCCTCCTACAATGAGCAGTTCTTC. This translates into CASSYLRGGASYNEQFF. This sequence joins TRBV6-2 or TRBV6-3 and TRBJ2-1, with TRBD2 matching over 9 bases. Trimming took 2 bases from V and 0 from J; bases not matched to a gene: 5. This CDR3 has 17 residues. CDR1 and CDR2 (germline): MNHEY, SVGEGT.

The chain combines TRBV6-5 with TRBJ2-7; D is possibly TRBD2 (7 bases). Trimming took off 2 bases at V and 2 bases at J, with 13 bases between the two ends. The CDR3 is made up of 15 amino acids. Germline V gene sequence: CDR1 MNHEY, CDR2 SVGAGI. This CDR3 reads CASSYRGATPYEQYF. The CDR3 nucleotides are TGTGCCAGCAGTTACCGGGGGGCCACACCCTACGAGCAGTACTTC.

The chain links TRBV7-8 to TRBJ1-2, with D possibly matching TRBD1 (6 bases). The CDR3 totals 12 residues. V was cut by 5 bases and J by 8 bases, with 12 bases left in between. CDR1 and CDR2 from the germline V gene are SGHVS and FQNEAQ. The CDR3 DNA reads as TGTGCCAGCAGCCAAAACAGGGAGGGCTACACCTTC. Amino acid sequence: CASSQNREGYTF. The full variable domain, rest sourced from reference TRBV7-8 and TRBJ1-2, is GAGVSQSPRYKVAKRGQDVALRCDPISGHVSLFWYQQALGQGPEFLTYFQNEAQLDKSGLPSDRFFAERPEGSVSTLKIQRTQQEDSAVYLCASSQNREGYTFGSGTRLTVV.

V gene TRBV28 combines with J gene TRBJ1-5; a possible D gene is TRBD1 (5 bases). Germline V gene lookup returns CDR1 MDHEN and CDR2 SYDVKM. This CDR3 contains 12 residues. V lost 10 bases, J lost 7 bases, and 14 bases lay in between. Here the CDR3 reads CATGGIPQPQHF. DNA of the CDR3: TGTGCCACTGGGGGGATACCGCAGCCCCAGCATTTT.

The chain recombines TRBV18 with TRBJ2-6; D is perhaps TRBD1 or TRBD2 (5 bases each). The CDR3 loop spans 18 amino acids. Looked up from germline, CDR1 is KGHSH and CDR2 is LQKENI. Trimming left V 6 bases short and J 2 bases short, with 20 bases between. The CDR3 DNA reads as TGTGCCAGCTCGTCTACCGGGGCCCGGTTCGCTGGGGCCAACGTCCTGACTTTC. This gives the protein CASSSTGARFAGANVLTF. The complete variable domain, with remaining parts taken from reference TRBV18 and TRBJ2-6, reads NAGVMQNPRHLVRRRGQEARLRCSPMKGHSHVYWYRQLPEEGLKFMVYLQKENIIDESGMPKERFSAEFPKEGPSILRIQQVVRGDSAAYFCASSSTGARFAGANVLTFGAGSRLTVL.

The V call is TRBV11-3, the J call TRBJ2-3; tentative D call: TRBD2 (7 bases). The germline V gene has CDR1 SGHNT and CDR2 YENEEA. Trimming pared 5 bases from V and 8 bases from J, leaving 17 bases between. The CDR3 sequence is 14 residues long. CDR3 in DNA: TGTGCCAGCAGCCCGTGGACTAGAGGGGGTACGCAGTATTTT. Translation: CASSPWTRGGTQYF.

CDR3: CASSEARTGGVTQYF. CDR3 DNA sequence: TGTGCCAGCAGTGAAGCCAGGACAGGGGGGGTGACCCAGTACTTC. This chain links TRBV2 with TRBJ2-5; TRBD1 aligns across 10 bases. Germline V gene sequence: CDR1 SNHLY, CDR2 FYNNEI. The CDR3 has 15 amino acids. V gave up 0 bases and J gave up 7 bases; unmatched junction bases: 5. The complete variable domain, with remaining parts taken from reference TRBV2 and TRBJ2-5, reads EPEVTQTPSHQVTQMGQEVILRCVPISNHLYFYWYRQILGQKVEFLVSFYNNEISEKSEIFDDQFSVERPDGSNFTLKIRSTKLEDSAMYFCASSEARTGGVTQYFGPGTRLLVL.

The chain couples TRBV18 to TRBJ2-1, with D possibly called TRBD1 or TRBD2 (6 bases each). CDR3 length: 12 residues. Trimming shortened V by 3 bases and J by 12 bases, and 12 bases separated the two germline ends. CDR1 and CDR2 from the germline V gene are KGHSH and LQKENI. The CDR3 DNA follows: TGTGCCAGCTCACCCGGGGGCGGGGCGCAGTTCTTC. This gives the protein CASSPGGGAQFF.

CDR3 DNA: TGCGCCAGCAGCCAAGTCTGGACGGGGAACTCTGGGGCCAACGTCCTGACTTTC. Translation: CASSQVWTGNSGANVLTF. The rearrangement links TRBV4-1 to TRBJ2-6, with a possible D match to TRBD2 (5 bases). Per the germline V gene, CDR1 is MGHRA and CDR2 is YSYEKL. Trimming took off 1 base at V and 0 bases at J, with 13 bases between the two ends. This CDR3 comprises 18 residues.

The DNA of the CDR3 is TGTGCCAGCAGTTACTCCGCCAGGGCTAATGAAAAACTGTTTTTT. Translating gives CASSYSARANEKLFF. The gene calls are TRBV6-5 and TRBJ1-4, with D tentatively TRBD1 (5 bases). CDR3 length equals 15 residues. Trimming removed 0 bases at V and 3 bases at J, with 8 bases between. CDR1 and CDR2 (germline): MNHEY, SVGAGI.

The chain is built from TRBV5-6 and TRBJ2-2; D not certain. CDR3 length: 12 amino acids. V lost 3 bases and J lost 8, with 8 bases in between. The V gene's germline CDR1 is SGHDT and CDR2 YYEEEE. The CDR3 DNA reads TGTGCCAGCAGCTACGTCAGGGGGGAGCTGTTTTTT. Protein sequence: CASSYVRGELFF.

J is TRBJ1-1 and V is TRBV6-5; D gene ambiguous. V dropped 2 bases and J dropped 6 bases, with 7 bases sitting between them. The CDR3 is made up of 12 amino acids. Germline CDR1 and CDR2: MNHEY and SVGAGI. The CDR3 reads CASSYPGAEAFF. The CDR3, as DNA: TGTGCCAGCAGTTACCCCGGCGCTGAAGCTTTCTTT.

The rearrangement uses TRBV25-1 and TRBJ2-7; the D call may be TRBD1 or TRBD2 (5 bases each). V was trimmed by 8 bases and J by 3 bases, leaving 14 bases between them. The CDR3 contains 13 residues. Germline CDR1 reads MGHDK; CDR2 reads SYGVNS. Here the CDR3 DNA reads TGTGCCAGCGGGTGGGGACCGCACTACGAGCAGTACTTC. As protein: CASGWGPHYEQYF.

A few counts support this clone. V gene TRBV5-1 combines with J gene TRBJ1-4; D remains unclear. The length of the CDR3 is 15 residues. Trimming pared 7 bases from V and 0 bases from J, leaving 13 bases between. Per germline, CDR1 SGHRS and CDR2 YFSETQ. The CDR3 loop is CASYPGAATNEKLFF. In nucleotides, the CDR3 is TGCGCCAGCTATCCCGGAGCCGCAACTAATGAAAAACTGTTTTTT.

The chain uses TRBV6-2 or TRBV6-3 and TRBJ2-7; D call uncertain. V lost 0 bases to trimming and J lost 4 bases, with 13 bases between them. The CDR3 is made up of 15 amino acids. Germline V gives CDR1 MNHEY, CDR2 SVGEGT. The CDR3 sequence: CASSYSFLNTYEQYF. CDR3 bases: TGTGCCAGCAGTTACTCGTTCTTAAACACGTACGAGCAGTACTTC.

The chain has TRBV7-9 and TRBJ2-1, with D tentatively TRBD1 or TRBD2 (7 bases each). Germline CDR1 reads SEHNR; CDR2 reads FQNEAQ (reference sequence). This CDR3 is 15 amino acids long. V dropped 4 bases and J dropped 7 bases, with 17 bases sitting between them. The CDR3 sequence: CASSSRGGERNEQFF. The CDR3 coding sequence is TGTGCCAGCAGCTCCAGGGGGGGCGAAAGGAATGAGCAGTTCTTC.

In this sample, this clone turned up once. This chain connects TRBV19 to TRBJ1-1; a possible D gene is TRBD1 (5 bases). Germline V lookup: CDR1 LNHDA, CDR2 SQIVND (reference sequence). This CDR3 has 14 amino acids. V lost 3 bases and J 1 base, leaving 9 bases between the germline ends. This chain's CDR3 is CASSMFRGNTEAFF. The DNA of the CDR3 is TGTGCCAGTAGTATGTTTAGGGGGAACACTGAAGCTTTCTTT.

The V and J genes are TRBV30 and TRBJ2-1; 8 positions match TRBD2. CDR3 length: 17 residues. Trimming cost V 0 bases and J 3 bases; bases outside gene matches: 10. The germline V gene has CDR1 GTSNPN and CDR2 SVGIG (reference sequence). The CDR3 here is CAWSVRGIAGNYNEQFF. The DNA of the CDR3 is TGTGCCTGGAGTGTAAGGGGTATAGCGGGAAACTACAATGAGCAGTTCTTC.

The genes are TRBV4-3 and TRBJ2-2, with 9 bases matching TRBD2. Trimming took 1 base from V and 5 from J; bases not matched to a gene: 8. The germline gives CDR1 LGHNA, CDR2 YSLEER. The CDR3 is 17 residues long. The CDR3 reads CASSQGPGLALTGELFF. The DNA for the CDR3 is TGCGCCAGCAGCCAAGGACCCGGACTAGCGTTGACCGGGGAGCTGTTTTTT.

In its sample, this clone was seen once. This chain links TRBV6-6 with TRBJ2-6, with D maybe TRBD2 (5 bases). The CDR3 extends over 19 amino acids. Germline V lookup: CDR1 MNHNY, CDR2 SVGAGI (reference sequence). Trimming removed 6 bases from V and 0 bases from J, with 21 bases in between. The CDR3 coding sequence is TGTGCCAGCAGCTCCTGGTCCGGGGAAGGCCTCTCTGGGGCCAACGTCCTGACTTTC. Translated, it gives CASSSWSGEGLSGANVLTF.

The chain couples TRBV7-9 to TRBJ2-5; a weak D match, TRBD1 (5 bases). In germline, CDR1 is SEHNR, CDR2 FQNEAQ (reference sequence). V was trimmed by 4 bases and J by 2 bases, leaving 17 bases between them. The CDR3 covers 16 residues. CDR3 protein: CASSYPPGQLQETQYF. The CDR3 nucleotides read TGTGCCAGCAGCTACCCCCCCGGACAACTACAAGAGACCCAGTACTTC.

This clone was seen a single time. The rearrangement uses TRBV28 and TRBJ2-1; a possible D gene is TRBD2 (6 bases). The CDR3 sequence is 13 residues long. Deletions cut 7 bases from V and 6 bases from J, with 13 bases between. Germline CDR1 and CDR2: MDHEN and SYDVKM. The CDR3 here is CASKTGGGNEQFF. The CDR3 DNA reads TGTGCCAGCAAGACCGGGGGTGGCAATGAGCAGTTCTTC.

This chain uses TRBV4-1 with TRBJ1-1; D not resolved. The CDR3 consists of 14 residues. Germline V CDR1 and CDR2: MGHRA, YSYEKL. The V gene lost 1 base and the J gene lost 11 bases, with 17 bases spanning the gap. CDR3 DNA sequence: TGCGCCAGCAGCCAAGCAATTAGGGAGAGCGAGGCTTTCTTT. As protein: CASSQAIRESEAFF.

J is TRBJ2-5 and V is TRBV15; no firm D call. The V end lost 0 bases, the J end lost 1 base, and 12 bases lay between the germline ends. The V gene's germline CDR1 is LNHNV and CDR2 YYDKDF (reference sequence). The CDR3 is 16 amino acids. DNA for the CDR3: TGTGCCACCAGCAGAGATCTCCCAGGCACCCAAGAGACCCAGTACTTC. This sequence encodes CATSRDLPGTQETQYF. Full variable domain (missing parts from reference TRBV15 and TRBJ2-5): DAMVIQNPRYQVTQFGKPVTLSCSQTLNHNVMYWYQQKSSQAPKLLFHYYDKDFNNEADTPDNFQSRRPNTSFCFLDIRSPGLGDTAMYLCATSRDLPGTQETQYFGPGTRLLVL.

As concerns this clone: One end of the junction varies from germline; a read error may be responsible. CDR3 sequence reads: CASSFGASELF. The CDR3 bases are TGTGCCAGCAGCTTTGGGGCTAGCGAGCTCTTC. This chain connects TRBV5-5 to TRBJ2-1; D perhaps matches TRBD2 (6 bases). The CDR3 has 11 residues. CDR1 is SGHKS and CDR2 is YYEKEE in the germline V gene (reference sequence).

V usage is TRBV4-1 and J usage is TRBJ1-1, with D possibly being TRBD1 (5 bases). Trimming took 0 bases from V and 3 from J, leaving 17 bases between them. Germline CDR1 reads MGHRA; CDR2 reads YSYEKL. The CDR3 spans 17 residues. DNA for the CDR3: TGCGCCAGCAGCCAAGATGGATACGGGGCGCCGGACACTGAAGCTTTCTTT. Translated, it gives CASSQDGYGAPDTEAFF.

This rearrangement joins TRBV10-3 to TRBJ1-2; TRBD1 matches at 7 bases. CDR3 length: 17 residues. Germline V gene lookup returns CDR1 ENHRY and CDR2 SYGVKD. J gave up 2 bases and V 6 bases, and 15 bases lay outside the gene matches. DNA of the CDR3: TGTGCCATCAGCTCAATGACAGGGCCGACCCAAAACTATGGCTACACCTTC. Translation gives CAISSMTGPTQNYGYTF.

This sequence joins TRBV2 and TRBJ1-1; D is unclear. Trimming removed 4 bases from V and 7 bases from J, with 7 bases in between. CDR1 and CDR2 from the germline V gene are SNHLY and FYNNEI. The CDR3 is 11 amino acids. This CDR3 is CASSVYLEAFF. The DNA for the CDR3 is TGTGCCAGCAGTGTTTACCTTGAAGCTTTCTTT.